Listed here are 20 T cell receptor beta chains from one sample, sequenced in a study of blood T cells in healthy people across ages (dated by TCRdb to between 2014 and 2017). Library preparation was by 5' RACE. Instrument on record: Illumina HiSeq 2500. A second 7 to 11 cycle PCR used a sample-barcoded 5' primer and a J-beta primer mix. TCRdb applied fastp at Q25 and MiXCR to the public reads, then kept only in-frame beta chains. Records with the same CDR3 protein are collapsed into one entry carrying the most frequent genes and DNA. This sample has roughly 700,000 distinct CDR3 sequences in its table, and about 32% of those were observed once. The ten largest account for 15% to 17% of the sample. The sample comprised blood. The receptors originated from a woman over 75 in good health. Donor details come from another sample of the same person, matched by shared clones.

CDR3 residues: CASSLGTGPSIYGYTF. The CDR3 nucleotides read TGTGCCAGCAGCTTAGGGACAGGGCCCTCGATCTATGGCTACACCTTC. The genes are TRBV7-9 and TRBJ1-2; 8 nucleotides line up with TRBD1. Unmatched junction bases numbered 8, after V lost 1 base and J lost 4 bases. The CDR3 length is 16 residues. Germline CDR1 and CDR2: SEHNR and FQNEAQ (reference sequence).

The V gene is TRBV12-3 or TRBV12-4, the J gene TRBJ2-1; D call uncertain. TRBJ2-7 explains the end of the DNA better; the J call may be wrong. The CDR3 runs to 16 residues. The CDR3 sequence is CASSLGRPTSYNEQYF. As DNA, the CDR3 is TGTGCCAGCAGTTTGGGCAGGCCCACCTCCTACAATGAGCAGTACTTC.

The chain couples TRBV19 to TRBJ2-5; 9 bases align to TRBD1. This CDR3 spans 15 amino acids. J gave up 3 bases and V 2 bases, and 4 bases lay outside the gene matches. Germline CDR1 is LNHDA and CDR2 is SQIVND (reference sequence). CDR3 bases: TGTGCCAGTAGTATATTGGGACAGGGCGAAGAGACCCAGTACTTC. Protein sequence: CASSILGQGEETQYF.

The chain links TRBV10-3 to TRBJ2-3; D might be TRBD2 (6 bases). V lost 6 bases to trimming and J lost 4 bases, with 8 bases between them. This CDR3 has 12 residues. Germline V lookup: CDR1 ENHRY, CDR2 SYGVKD. The CDR3 loop reads CAIREGSDTQYF. CDR3 bases: TGTGCCATCAGGGAGGGTTCAGATACGCAGTATTTT.

This clonotype was recorded many times. The rearrangement joins TRBV7-6 to TRBJ1-6; D is possibly TRBD1 (5 bases). Germline CDR1 is SGHVS and CDR2 is FNYEAQ. The CDR3 loop spans 19 amino acids. V dropped 2 bases and J dropped 0 bases, with 17 bases sitting between them. The CDR3: CASSLWAGDDSSYNSPLHF. In DNA form, the CDR3 reads TGTGCCAGCAGCTTATGGGCGGGGGACGACAGCTCCTATAATTCACCCCTCCACTTT.

Worth noting for this clonotype: This could be a read error, since a much larger clone is one nucleotide away. This sequence joins TRBV20-1 and TRBJ2-3, with D possibly matching TRBD2 (6 bases). There are 13 residues in the CDR3. The germline gives CDR1 DFQATT, CDR2 SNEGSKA (reference sequence). For the CDR3, the DNA is TGCAGTGCTAGAGAAGCGGGCCCAGATATGCAGTATTTT. Protein product: CSAREAGPDMQYF.

This clonotype was seen ten or more times. The rearrangement links TRBV6-2 or TRBV6-3 to TRBJ2-5; D may be TRBD2 (6 bases). This CDR3 comprises 13 residues. With 2 bases removed from V and 5 bases from J, the gap between germline ends came to 9 bases. Germline CDR1 reads MNHEY; CDR2 reads SVGEGT. CDR3 loop: CASSYMAGETQYF. In DNA form, the CDR3 reads TGTGCCAGCAGTTACATGGCGGGGGAGACCCAGTACTTC.

In this sample, this clonotype turned up many times. V gene TRBV9 combines with J gene TRBJ2-7; maybe TRBD2 (5 bases). Germline V gene sequence: CDR1 SGDLS, CDR2 YYNGEE. V lost 3 bases and J lost 5, with 15 bases in between. The CDR3 is 14 residues long. In nucleotides, the CDR3 is TGTGCCAGCAGCGAGGGAGCGGCGGGCCACGAGCAGTACTTC. This sequence encodes CASSEGAAGHEQYF.

This clonotype was observed a few times. It may be a read error: a sequence one base away is much more abundant. V usage is TRBV12-3 or TRBV12-4 and J usage is TRBJ1-4, with 7 bases lining up with TRBD1. V was pared by 3 bases and J by 16 bases, with 17 bases of the junction left unmatched. The CDR3 runs to 15 residues. In nucleotides, the CDR3 is TGTGCCAGCAGTTTCCCATTGGCAGGGGGTTTTCGACGGTTTTTT. Residues: CASSFPLAGGFRRFF.

J is TRBJ1-2 and V is TRBV5-1, with 8 bases that match TRBD1. Losses at the gene ends were 4 bases for V and 7 bases for J; bases not matched to a gene: 9. Germline V lookup: CDR1 SGHRS, CDR2 YFSETQ. The CDR3 is made up of 14 amino acids. As DNA, the CDR3 is TGCGCCAGCAGCGTGGGAACAGGGGGAGCTGGCTACACCTTC. It translates to CASSVGTGGAGYTF.

This clonotype was recorded a few times. The rearrangement links TRBV5-1 to TRBJ2-5, with 7 nucleotides matching TRBD1. This CDR3 contains 16 residues. Per germline, CDR1 SGHRS and CDR2 YFSETQ. V dropped 3 bases and J dropped 2; count of bases not matched to a gene: 10. The DNA for the CDR3 is TGCGCCAGCAGCTCCGGGGACAGACCCTTTCAAGAGACCCAGTACTTC. This translates into CASSSGDRPFQETQYF.

This clonotype was recorded at least ten times. The chain links TRBV14 to TRBJ1-2, with TRBD1 matching 9 bases. The V gene's germline CDR1 is SGHDN and CDR2 FVKESK. The CDR3 length is 21 residues. The V and J ends lost 0 bases and 3 bases, in that order; junction bases with no gene match: 20. DNA for the CDR3: TGTGCCAGCAGCCAAGACCCGCTTTACTACAGGGGGCTAGGTCACGACTATGGCTACACCTTC. Translation: CASSQDPLYYRGLGHDYGYTF.

This clonotype has ten or more counts. J is TRBJ2-7 and V is TRBV25-1; D is ambiguous. The CDR3 has 14 amino acids. Trimming removed 5 bases from V and 2 bases from J, with 13 bases in between. From germline, CDR1 is MGHDK and CDR2 SYGVNS. The CDR3 reads CASSFGGWAYEQYF. CDR3 nucleotides: TGTGCCAGCAGTTTCGGTGGTTGGGCCTACGAGCAGTACTTC.

The rearrangement links TRBV30 to TRBJ2-4; D may be TRBD1 or TRBD2 (5 bases each). Germline V gives CDR1 GTSNPN, CDR2 SVGIG (reference sequence). Trimming removed 7 bases from V and 13 bases from J, with 17 bases in between. This CDR3 spans 11 amino acids. This CDR3 reads CASRQCTGQYF. The CDR3 nucleotides read TGTGCCTCACGACAGTGTACGGGGCAGTACTTC.

This clonotype appeared many times. This rearrangement joins TRBV5-1 to TRBJ2-3, with D possibly being TRBD1 or TRBD2 (5 bases each). Trimming pared 0 bases from V and 6 bases from J, leaving 11 bases between. Germline V gives CDR1 SGHRS, CDR2 YFSETQ. The CDR3 length is 14 residues. CDR3 nucleotides: TGCGCCAGCAGCTTGGGGGGGATGAAGGATACGCAGTATTTT. This gives the protein CASSLGGMKDTQYF.

The J gene is TRBJ1-2, the V gene TRBV4-2; D remains ambiguous. V was cut by 4 bases and J by 4 bases, with 22 bases left in between. This CDR3 has 17 amino acids. Germline lookup yields CDR1 LGHNA and CDR2 YNFKEQ. The CDR3 DNA is TGTGCCAGCAGCCGAGAGCGGGCAGGAGCCACTGTCTATGGCTACACCTTC. Encoded protein: CASSRERAGATVYGYTF.

The CDR3 nucleotides read TGTGCCATCAGTGAGTCCGCTAGGAACACTGAAGCTTTCTTT. Translating gives CAISESARNTEAFF. V usage is TRBV10-3 and J usage is TRBJ1-1; D uncertain. V was shortened by 0 bases and J by 1 base, with 6 bases between the two germline ends. Germline-derived CDR1 and CDR2 are ENHRY and SYGVKD. The CDR3 totals 14 residues.

Note on this clonotype: One end of the junction does not line up with germline, which may come from a read error. The rearrangement uses TRBV3-1 and TRBJ1-2; no clear D. CDR1 and CDR2 (germline): LGHDT, YNNKEL (reference sequence). The CDR3 loop spans 13 amino acids. This chain's CDR3 is CASSQDGGEVYTF. In nucleotides, the CDR3 is TGTGCTAGCAGCCAAGATGGTGGAGAAGTCTACACCTTC. Using reference TRBV3-1 and TRBJ1-2 for the parts outside the CDR3, the full variable domain is DTAVSQTPKYLVTQMGNDKSIKCEQNLGHDTMYWYKQDSKKFLKIMFSYNNKELIINETVPNRFSPKSPDKAHLNLHINSLELGDSAVYFCASSQDGGEVYTFGSGTRLTVV.

This clonotype has just a few counts. The chain couples TRBV30 to TRBJ1-4; D remains unclear. From germline, CDR1 is GTSNPN and CDR2 SVGIG (reference sequence). CDR3 length: 11 residues. V was trimmed by 0 bases and J by 12 bases, leaving 8 bases between them. The CDR3 DNA reads TGTGCCTGGAGTGTACGGGAGGAACTGTTTTTT. This codes for CAWSVREELFF.

In its sample, this clonotype was seen a few times. The chain carries TRBV30 and TRBJ2-7, with 7 bases lining up with TRBD1. Trimming took 2 bases from V and 2 from J; bases not matched to a gene: 6. The CDR3 contains 14 residues. CDR1 is GTSNPN and CDR2 is SVGIG in the germline V gene (reference sequence). CDR3 in amino acids: CAWSRQGGTYEQYF. CDR3 coding DNA: TGTGCCTGGAGTAGACAGGGTGGGACCTACGAGCAGTACTTC.